One T cell receptor (beta chain) is described in this entry. Antigen unknown. These data belong to a study of Graves' ophthalmopathy and Graves' hyperthyroidism. The wider study: Peripheral blood was gathered at the point of initial diagnosis, before any treatment started. Study conclusions and caveats: Prediction of ophthalmopathy progression reached over 65% sensitivity and 72% to 80% specificity. Most expanded clonotypes in thyroid above 0.001 frequency also showed up in blood.

Germline-derived CDR1 and CDR2 are DFQATT and SNEGSKA (reference sequence). Trimming left V 2 bases short and J 3 bases short, with 10 bases between. This CDR3 is built from 13 residues. Investigators amplified TCR beta CDR3 regions from RNA transcripts. The workflow started with a first-round RT-PCR run with HTBI primers and then moved on to a second-round multiplex PCR. Via MiXCR, TCRdb re-called the multiplex PCR reads, giving one row per CDR3 protein. The sample lists about 400,000 distinct CDR3 sequences, 15% occurring once. The TCR sequence derives from a woman aged 18-30 years with stable Graves' hyperthyroidism. Input material: peripheral blood. The V and J genes are TRBV20-1 and TRBJ1-2; D is uncertain. This CDR3 is CSARWVEDYGYTF. As DNA, the CDR3 is TGCAGTGCTAGATGGGTAGAAGACTATGGCTACACCTTC.